Given below is one TCR beta chain in context. The CDR3 sequence is 16 residues long. Germline CDR1 reads MNHEY; CDR2 reads SMNVEV (reference sequence). The data stem from a study of cytomegalovirus exposure and HLA in healthy donors. It was with 60 Vbeta and 13 Jbeta primers that the PCR ran. Produced via immunoSEQ multiplex PCR; TCRdb's table is partial and in-frame only. The sample shows roughly 67,000 clones, roughly 80% of them seen only once. The V gene is TRBV27, the J gene TRBJ2-5; perhaps TRBD1 as D (7 bases). The DNA matches TRBJ2-7 better at its end, which makes the J call doubtful. This TCR was recovered from a woman between 25 and 40 years old in good health and CMV-seronegative. Material: PBMCs. CDR3 DNA sequence: TGTGCCAGCAGTGCGGGGAACAGGGGCGACAAGAGCGAGCAGTACTTC. This gives the protein CASSAGNRGDKSEQYF.